This TCR beta chain was sequenced during a study of OX40 agonist ivuxolimab in advanced cancers. Study-wide context: Every 2 weeks, patients received ivuxolimab intravenously, dosed at 0.01 to 10 mg/kg. Patients receiving dose escalation had hepatocellular carcinoma, melanoma, renal cell or head and neck cancer.

The protocol was immunoSEQ multiplex PCR, while the TCRdb copy is restricted to in-frame clones and leaves out a portion. The table includes about 15,000 clones, around 80% detected once. The CDR3 is made up of 13 amino acids. V lost 3 bases, J lost 4 bases, and 7 bases lay in between. Germline loops: CDR1 SGHTA, CDR2 FQGNSA. This TCR was recovered from an adult with an advanced solid tumor such as melanoma, head and neck, liver or kidney cancer. The chain is built from TRBV7-2 and TRBJ2-1; tentatively, D is TRBD2 (5 bases). The sequenced sample was CD4+ or CD8+ T cells sorted from blood, obtained in a trial of the OX40 agonist ivuxolimab. CDR3 in amino acids: CASSLTGYNEQFF. CDR3 DNA sequence: TGTGCCAGCAGCTTGACGGGGTACAATGAGCAGTTCTTC.